This T cell receptor (beta chain) was found in a study of cytomegalovirus exposure and HLA in healthy donors. Study summary: Unique TCRs from HLA-typed donors, 80 million to 100 million of them, were held in an early data release.

The PCR was carried out with 60 Vbeta primers and 13 Jbeta primers. The data were produced by immunoSEQ multiplex PCR, yet TCRdb's version contains in-frame clones alone and is incomplete. Among 200,000 to 250,000 clones listed, roughly 84% were seen once. Points on this clone: As yet, its antigen is unknown.

Study-level findings and limits: Later analysis revealed greater clonal expansion in HLA-associated TCR beta chains than in equally common others. Association of a missense DCLRE1C variant with TCR beta V- and J-gene trimming was reported in a later analysis.

Germline V gene lookup returns CDR1 GTSNPN and CDR2 SVGIG (reference sequence). This CDR3 comprises 15 residues. Trimming removed 6 bases from V and 2 bases from J; junction bases left unmatched: 11. Input material: PBMCs. The source is a girl aged 10 to 17 in good health and CMV-seronegative. This chain uses TRBV30 with TRBJ1-1; 8 nucleotides line up with TRBD1. Written as DNA, the CDR3 is TGTGCCTGTCAAGACCGCGGACAGGGAAACACTGAAGCTTTCTTT. Its protein product is CACQDRGQGNTEAFF.